Listed here is a single TCR beta chain. Antigen unknown. CDR1 is LGHNA, CDR2 YNFKEQ, per germline. Trimming took 0 bases from V and 0 from J, leaving 12 bases between them. The length of the CDR3 is 17 residues. Reverse transcription of about 0.5 to 1 ug RNA was carried out with random hexamers. TCRdb itself ran the immunoSEQ multiplex PCR reads through MiXCR, one entry per CDR3 protein. The sample includes roughly 160,000 distinct CDR3 sequences, 90% to 97% of them seen just once. The data belong to a study of CD8 T cells in Susac syndrome. Overall study results and limits: Clonal expansion was missing from Susac syndrome CD4+ T cell repertoires.

Through negative isolation, CD4+ and CD8+ T cells were obtained, while TEMRA cells were enriched using FACS. This TCR derives from a human donor with Susac syndrome. V and J are TRBV4-2 and TRBJ2-1; D is ambiguous. What was sequenced was CD4+ T cells from PBMCs. The DNA for the CDR3 is TGTGCCAGCAGCCAAGAGTCGAGCGTGGGCTCCTACAATGAGCAGTTCTTC. It encodes CASSQESSVGSYNEQFF.